This T cell receptor beta chain appears in the sequencing data of a study of cytomegalovirus exposure and HLA in healthy donors (dated 2017 in TCRdb). A note on the overall study: An earlier analysis of roughly 630 of the donors reported about 290 Gb of sequence data and about 100 million unique TCR beta sequences from some 180 million T cells. About 280 gigabases of sequencing data and 91 million or so unique TCR sequences made up an early release that covered approximately 650 HLA-typed donors. All discovery cohort repertoires had been generated using a single sequencing platform. Because of strong linkage in the cohort, four or five DR-DQ haplotypes were treated as single units for association and clustering. The genetic ancestry cluster associated with self-reported Caucasian donors included 65% to 90% of the 398 genotyped donors. A separate validation cohort of roughly 110 different subjects was used in addition to the 666-subject first cohort. Donor age, sex, ethnicity and CMV serostatus were collected together with the repertoire data. Among over 350 genotyped donors of the cohort, an average of roughly 240,000 unique TCR beta nucleotide sequences were sequenced per donor, about a sixth of them non-productive. To predict cytomegalovirus infection status, the study combined high-throughput TCR immunosequencing, statistical association of individual TCRs with disease status, and machine learning. The later analysis used no new phenotypic data to find candidate immune exposures, relying instead on TCR beta sequences and their occurrence across donors. The T cell repertoires of around 670 subjects were profiled by immunosequencing and related to cytomegalovirus serostatus. A later analysis re-examined previously published TCR beta repertoires from over 500 donors and added high-resolution HLA genotyping to investigate patterns of TCR occurrence. HLA typing covered class I and class II loci at four-digit resolution. A later genetic analysis took genome-wide SNP genotypes for about 55% of the roughly 670 donors and used that subset as a discovery cohort. In an earlier analysis of roughly 540 of the donors, high-throughput TCR beta sequencing was used to judge whether each TCR beta V gene segment behaved as functional or pseudogenic. The number of donors typed differed by locus, with roughly 629-640 for A, B, C, DRB1 and DQB1, roughly 520 for DQA1, 600 to 610 for DPA1, and 400 to 490 for DPB1. The study was designed to test whether signatures of past pathogen exposure could be identified by cataloging public T cell receptors. The study at large found these results: According to the authors, the approach could potentially be generalized to other disease states and immunological phenotypes. According to a later analysis, most CMV-associated TCR beta chains appeared to be HLA-restricted, and the HLA associations seemed to be driven largely by CMV exposure. A later analysis reported that several top co-occurrence clusters appeared linked to parvovirus B19, influenza, CMV and Epstein-Barr virus. About 17 rarely observed V segments, including chromosome 9 orphons, were excluded from the earlier analysis of about 500 of the donors because counts were too low. Because some donors lacked HLA typing at each locus, the association tests relied only on the typed subset. In vitro tests confirmed that a few of the cytomegalovirus-associated TCR beta chains recognize cytomegalovirus antigens. In a later analysis, some 18,000 TCR beta sequences were associated with specific HLA alleles at a false discovery rate of 0.05. A further reported finding was that TCR beta sequences accurately predicted the HLA-A and HLA-B alleles for most subjects in the first cohort. A cluster of highly shared sequence variants was judged likely to be a technical artifact of the sequencing pipeline. An earlier analysis of approximately 540 of the donors showed that most TCR beta V segments appeared in productive rearrangements either about 90% or about 30% of the time, which broadly matched IMGT annotations. The only immune exposure information available for the cohort was CMV serostatus. The 87-base-pair reads could not distinguish some IMGT-functional V segments, including TRBV6-2 and TRBV6-3, so those segments were excluded. In a later genetic analysis, a missense DCLRE1C variant was associated with V-gene and J-gene trimming of TCR beta chains, and the association was replicated in an independent cohort. The study gave a list of about 150 TCR beta chains associated with cytomegalovirus. Linkage disequilibrium might explain the correlated functional status among segregating V segments, but an unknown experimental factor could not be excluded. The presence/absence analyses assumed that sequencing depth was roughly uniform across donors, and that assumption may not be true. A later genetic analysis reported fewer N-insertions in productive TCRs among donors in an Asian-associated ancestry cluster than the roughly 700-donor mean. This cohort had only TCR beta chains sequenced, and the lack of alpha or paired-chain data limited which features could be detected. In a later analysis, the rate of TCR association differed among HLA loci, with DRB1 alleles having the most associated TCRs and HLA-C alleles having the fewest. When HLA alleles, especially DR and DQ, strongly co-occurred, attributing TCR associations to individual alleles was difficult. Compared with equally common non-associated chains, HLA-associated TCR beta chains in a later analysis were more clonally expanded and had lower generation probabilities. Across donors, most TCR sequences were observed very rarely, whereas some public TCRs were present in many individuals. The classifier was reported to diagnose cytomegalovirus status with high specificity and sensitivity in both the original and validation cohorts.

In the case of this clone: The antigen it binds to is not known. The sample holds no much larger clone one base away, and base qualities are not on file.

There are 15 amino acids in the CDR3, from cysteine to phenylalanine inclusive. This entry keeps only the CDR3 DNA: 45 bases, framed from base 1. CDR1 and CDR2, looked up from the germline V gene, are SGDLS and YYNGEE. Deletion took 7 bases off V and 0 bases off J, with a span of 13 bases between the germline ends. Libraries were made using the immunoSEQ multiplex PCR assay. The multiplex PCR relied on a mix of 60 forward primers for TCR Vbeta segments and 13 reverse primers for TCR Jbeta segments. A multiplex PCR assay on genomic DNA amplified the CDR3 region of rearranged TCR beta genes. Amplified TCR beta libraries were sequenced as 87-base-pair reads on the Illumina HiSeq System. On the study's bioinformatics: In a later analysis, tens of millions of unique TCR beta chains were counted across the roughly 700 repertoires, and roughly 10 million of these chains were shared by at least two donors. Raw reads were error-corrected and collapsed into unique sequences with a nearest-neighbor algorithm that merged closely related sequences to remove PCR and sequencing errors. V, D and J gene segments were assigned by aligning CDR3 sequences to IMGT reference sequences. Each retained sequence needed at least a six-nucleotide match to both a V gene segment and a J gene segment. A rearrangement was called productive if the CDR3 had no stop codons and remained in frame with V and J, and every other rearrangement was called non-productive. Following IMGT convention, CDR3 was defined as the stretch from the second conserved V-encoded cysteine to the conserved J-encoded phenylalanine. The earlier analysis of 587 of the donors excluded sequences that lacked an unambiguous match to a single V gene segment. In an earlier analysis of several hundred of the donors, V segments were called functional above 56.7% productive rearrangements and were called segregating when the between-donor standard deviation exceeded 5%. A statistical classification framework was built to diagnose cytomegalovirus status from the catalog of TCR beta chain sequences. V and J gene assignment, in a later analysis, came from comparing TCR nucleotide sequences with IMGT/GENE-DB human TR gene sequences. A later analysis assigned CDR3 sequences and most-parsimonious VDJ recombination scenarios with the TCRdist pipeline. A later analysis defined each TCR beta chain by its CDR3 amino acid sequence plus V-gene family, and excluded reads lacking a unique V-gene family. To address suspected cross-contamination and a sequencing artifact, a later analysis removed approximately 590 highly shared, low-generation-probability nucleotide sequences. In a later analysis, a clonal expansion index for each public chain was calculated from normalized within-repertoire ranks of inferred template counts. A later analysis computed generation probabilities with a VDJ recombination model fitted to out-of-frame rearrangements, and checked the results against IGoR. Hypergeometric tests were used in a later analysis to score TCR-TCR, TCR-HLA and TCR-CMV co-occurrence, with a repertoire-size bias correction applied to the TCR pairs. To estimate false discovery rates, a later analysis permuted the HLA or CMV assignments 20 times. In a later analysis, co-occurring TCRs were grouped using DBSCAN, and TCRdist sequence similarity was added for clustering within HLA-allele-positive subsets. Repertoires with fewer than 30,000 or more than 120,000 public chains were left out of co-occurrence clustering, as were about 5 repertoires with anomalous nucleotide sharing. TCRdb took over this immuneACCESS table, retaining in-frame rearrangements with V and J assigned. Such tables are incomplete; in checked studies, under half of the missing clones stem from an unresolved V gene, and the remainder is unexplained. V and J calls and clone size come straight from that table; D and trimming were deduced from the DNA. The sample table holds around 98,000 clones, of which about four fifths were seen once. The ten largest clones capture roughly 8.4% of the sample.

In total, roughly 670 healthy bone marrow donors made up the cohort. Cohort members were all nominally healthy when sampled, although unrecorded immune exposures were likely present. CMV serostatus was recorded as positive for about 300 and negative for about 50% of the 666 cohort members, whereas no CMV serostatus was recorded for the donor in question. Each donor provided a peripheral blood sample, and peripheral blood mononuclear cells were used for TCR beta sequencing. Genomic DNA extraction from the blood cell samples was performed with the Qiagen DNeasy Blood Extraction Kit. The specimen sequenced was PBMCs. This TCR was sampled from a human donor in good health. This sequence uses TRBV9 and TRBJ2-2, with no confident D gene call. The sequenced DNA is TGTGCCAGCTCAGTCCCGAGCGCGAACACCGGGGAGCTGTTTTTT. It specifies CASSVPSANTGELFF. Where the CDR3 stops, the reference TRBV9 and TRBJ2-2 genes take over; the full variable domain is DSGVTQTPKHLITATGQRVTLRCSPRSGDLSVYWYQQSLDQGLQFLIQYYNGEERAKGNILERFSAQQFPDLHSELNLSSLELGDSALYFCASSVPSANTGELFFGEGSRLTVL.